These T cell receptor beta chains were read from a single sample in a study of breast tumors, draining lymph nodes, adjacent tissues. TCRdb passed the multiplex PCR reads through MiXCR, listing each CDR3 protein once. The data contain 60,000 to 75,000 distinct CDR3 sequences, roughly 57% of them singletons. Material for sequencing was breast tumor tissue. The receptor source for this set is a female donor with breast cancer. Some clones in this sample may be carry-over from other donors' samples. The CDR3 runs from the conserved cysteine through the conserved F or W. A D gene is named only where the DNA matches it firmly. For some rows the clone size is stated as once, few or many, or as a class when expanded; others skip it.

V gene	J gene	D gene	clone size	CDR3 DNA	CDR3 protein
TRBV19	TRBJ2-6	NA	NA	TGTGCCAGTAGATTACAGGGGGCCAACGTCCTGACTTTC	CASRLQGANVLTF
TRBV29-1	TRBJ2-1	NA	NA	NA	CSVVYYICSARTSRQFF
TRBV4-3	TRBJ1-6	TRBD1	NA	TGCGCCAGCAGCCAAGAGGCGGACAGGGATTCACCCCTCCACTTT	CASSQEADRDSPLHF
TRBV2	TRBJ1-5	NA	NA	TGTGCCAGCAGTGATCAGGGGAATCAGCCCCAGCATTTT	CASSDQGNQPQHF
TRBV4-1	TRBJ2-5	NA	NA	TGCGCCAGCAGCCCGACGGGGGAGACCCAGTACTTC	CASSPTGETQYF
TRBV18	TRBJ2-5	TRBD1	NA	TGTGCCAGCTCACCACGGGGACAGGGTCAGACCCAGTACTTC	CASSPRGQGQTQYF
TRBV20-1	TRBJ2-7	TRBD2	NA	TGCAGTGTCGGACTAGCTTCTTACGAGCAGTACTTC	CSVGLASYEQYF
TRBV24-1	TRBJ1-5	NA	NA	TGTGCCACCAGTGATTGGAGGGGTCAGCCCCAGCATTTT	CATSDWRGQPQHF
TRBV24-1	TRBJ2-1	NA	NA	TGTGCCACCAGTGATGCTAGCGCGAAGTCCTACAATGAGCAGTTCTTC	CATSDASAKSYNEQFF
TRBV7-2	TRBJ2-5	TRBD1	NA	TGTGCCAGCAGCTTGGACAGGCAGCAAGAGACCCAGTACTTC	CASSLDRQQETQYF
TRBV9	TRBJ2-2	TRBD1	NA	TGTGCCAGCAGCTCCACAGGGGGCGCGGGCACCGGGGCGCTGTTTTTT	CASSSTGGAGTGALFF
TRBV6-5	TRBJ2-1	TRBD2	many	TGTGCCAGCAGCCCTCCATCGGGACTAGCGGGAAACAATGAGCAGTTCTTC	CASSPPSGLAGNNEQFF
TRBV2	TRBJ2-3	NA	many	TGTGCCAGCGGGACGAACAGCCGCACAGATACGCAGTATTTT	CASGTNSRTDTQYF
TRBV5-4	TRBJ1-2	TRBD1	NA	TGTGCCAGCAGCTTTGGGACAGCGGCTCGTGGTGGCTACACCTTC	CASSFGTAARGGYTF
TRBV15	TRBJ1-5	NA	medium-sized	TGTGCCACCAGCAGAGAAGGGGGGGCTCAGCCCCAGCATTTT	CATSREGGAQPQHF
TRBV7-2	TRBJ2-7	NA	many	TGTGCCAGGCTTCGGGGGTCCCCCTACGAGCAGTACTTC	CARLRGSPYEQYF
TRBV9	TRBJ1-6	NA	many	TGTGCCAGCAGCGTAGGAGGGGTGGATTCACCCCTCCACTTT	CASSVGGVDSPLHF
TRBV20-1	TRBJ2-1	TRBD2	NA	TGCAGTGCTAGAGAGGGGAGCGGGGGGTTCAATGAGCAGTTCTTC	CSAREGSGGFNEQFF
TRBV6-6	TRBJ2-7	NA	NA	TGTGCCAGCGGTCACGTCGGGGGCGATAACGAGCAGTACTTC	CASGHVGGDNEQYF
TRBV25-1	TRBJ1-3	TRBD1	few	TGTGCCAGCAGTGAATTGATCCCGGACAGGGCGCAGGGAAACACCATATATTTT	CASSELIPDRAQGNTIYF
TRBV24-1	TRBJ2-2	NA	many	TGTGCCACCAGTGATTTTGGCGACACCGGGGGTGGCGGGGAGCTGTTTTTT	CATSDFGDTGGGGELFF
TRBV11-2	TRBJ2-3	TRBD2	NA	TGTGCCAGCAGCTTAGGCAAACTAGCGGGAGGAACGGATACGCAGTATTTT	CASSLGKLAGGTDTQYF
TRBV7-8	TRBJ1-6	TRBD1	NA	TGTGCCAGCAGCTTCAGGGGGGTCCATAATTCACCCCTCCACTTT	CASSFRGVHNSPLHF
TRBV4-3	TRBJ1-4	NA	many	TGCGCCAGCAGCCAAGAAGGTCGGCAACCTAATGAAAAACTGTTTTTT	CASSQEGRQPNEKLFF
TRBV19	TRBJ2-1	TRBD1	many	TGTGCCAGTAGTGCGCGGACAGGGGATTCGGATGAGCAGTTCTTC	CASSARTGDSDEQFF
TRBV10-2	TRBJ2-7	TRBD1	NA	TGCGCCAGCAGTGAGTCTAGGGCAGGGGGCTACGAGCAGTACTTT	CASSESRAGGYEQYF
TRBV11-2	TRBJ1-2	NA	NA	TGTGCCAGCAGCTTAGAAGGGGGACCTAAGCGTGGCTACGCCTTC	CASSLEGGPKRGYAF
TRBV20-1	TRBJ2-2	NA	NA	TGCAGTGCTAGTCAAGTCGGGGAGCTGTTTTTT	CSASQVGELFF
TRBV7-2	TRBJ1-6	NA	few	TGTGCCAGCAGCTTGGGGGGGTATAATTCACCCCTCCACTTT	CASSLGGYNSPLHF
TRBV7-6	TRBJ1-4	NA	NA	TGTGCCAGCAGCTCAGCGCGGGGTGAAAAACTGTTTTTT	CASSSARGEKLFF